What follows is one T cell receptor beta chain and its context. Its antigen is not known. This table comes from immunoSEQ multiplex PCR, and its TCRdb copy is limited to in-frame clones, with some not included. Of approximately 30,000 clones listed, 60% to 80% are singletons. The source of the sample is a study of radiotherapy plus CTLA-4 blockade in lung cancer. The study, taken as a whole, reports: Interferon-beta, together with early blood T cell clone dynamics, reportedly best predicted response.

Germline CDR1 reads MNHEY; CDR2 reads SMNVEV (reference sequence). There are 14 residues in the CDR3. V was pared by 5 bases and J by 6 bases, with 6 bases of the junction left unmatched. This sample comprised peripheral blood, obtained from a patient treated with radiotherapy plus ipilimumab. The V gene is TRBV27, the J gene TRBJ2-7; 11 bases agree with TRBD2. This sequence was found in a human donor with non-small cell lung cancer whose response to radiotherapy plus ipilimumab could not be evaluated. CDR3 bases: TGTGCCAGCAGTCCGCTCGGGACTAGCGGCGAGCAGTACTTC. Protein product: CASSPLGTSGEQYF.